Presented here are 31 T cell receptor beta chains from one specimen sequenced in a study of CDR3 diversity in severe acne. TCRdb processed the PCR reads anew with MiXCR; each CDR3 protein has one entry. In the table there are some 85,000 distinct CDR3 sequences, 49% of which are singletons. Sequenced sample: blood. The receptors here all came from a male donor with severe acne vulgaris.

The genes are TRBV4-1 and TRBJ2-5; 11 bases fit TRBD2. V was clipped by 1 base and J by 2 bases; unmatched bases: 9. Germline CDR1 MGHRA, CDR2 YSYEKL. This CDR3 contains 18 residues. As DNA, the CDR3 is TGCGCCAGCAGCCAAGCCGATGTAGCGGGAGGGGGGCAAGAGACCCAGTACTTC. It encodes CASSQADVAGGGQETQYF.

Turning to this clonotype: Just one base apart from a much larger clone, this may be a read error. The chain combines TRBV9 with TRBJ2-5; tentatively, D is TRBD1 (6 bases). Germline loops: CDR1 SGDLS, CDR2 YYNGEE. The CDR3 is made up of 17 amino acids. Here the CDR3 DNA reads TGTGCCAGCACCTCCTTGGCGGCTAGCTTAGAGGGGGAGACCCGGTACTTC. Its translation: CASTSLAASLEGETRYF.

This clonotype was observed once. DNA of the CDR3: TGTGCCAGCAGCCTTACACAGGGGGGCAATCAGCCCCAGCATTTT. Translation: CASSLTQGGNQPQHF. V is TRBV12-3 or TRBV12-4 and J is TRBJ1-5, with 8 bases fitting TRBD1. Trimming at V came to 6 bases and at J to 2 bases, leaving 6 bases not matched to a gene. This CDR3 region has 15 residues.

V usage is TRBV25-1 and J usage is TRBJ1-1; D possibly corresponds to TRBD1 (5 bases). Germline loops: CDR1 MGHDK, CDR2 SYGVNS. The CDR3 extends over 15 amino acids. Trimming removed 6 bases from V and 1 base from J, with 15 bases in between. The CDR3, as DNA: TGTGCCAGCAGACCCGGGATGGGGGGGAACACTGAAGCTTTCTTT. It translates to CASRPGMGGNTEAFF.

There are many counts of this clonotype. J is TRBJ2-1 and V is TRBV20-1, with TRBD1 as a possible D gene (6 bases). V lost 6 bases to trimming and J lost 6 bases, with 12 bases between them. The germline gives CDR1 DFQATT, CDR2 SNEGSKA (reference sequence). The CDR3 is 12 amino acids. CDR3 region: CSAAVGGNEQFF. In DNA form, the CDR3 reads TGCAGTGCAGCAGTAGGGGGCAATGAGCAGTTCTTC.

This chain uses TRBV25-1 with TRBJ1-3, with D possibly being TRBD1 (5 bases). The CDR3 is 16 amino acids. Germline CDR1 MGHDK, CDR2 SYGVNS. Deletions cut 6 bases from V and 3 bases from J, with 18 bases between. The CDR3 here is CASSLMGPRSGNTIYF. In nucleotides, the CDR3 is TGTGCCAGCAGCCTCATGGGACCGAGAAGTGGAAACACCATATATTTT.

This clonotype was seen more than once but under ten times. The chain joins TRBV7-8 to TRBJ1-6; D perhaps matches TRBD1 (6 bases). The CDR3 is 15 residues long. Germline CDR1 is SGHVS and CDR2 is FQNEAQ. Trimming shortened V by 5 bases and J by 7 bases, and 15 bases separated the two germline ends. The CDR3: CASSTWTEKNSPLHF. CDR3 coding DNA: TGTGCCAGCAGCACATGGACAGAAAAAAATTCACCCCTCCACTTT. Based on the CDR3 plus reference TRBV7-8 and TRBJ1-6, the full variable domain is GAGVSQSPRYKVAKRGQDVALRCDPISGHVSLFWYQQALGQGPEFLTYFQNEAQLDKSGLPSDRFFAERPEGSVSTLKIQRTQQEDSAVYLCASSTWTEKNSPLHFGNGTRLTVT.

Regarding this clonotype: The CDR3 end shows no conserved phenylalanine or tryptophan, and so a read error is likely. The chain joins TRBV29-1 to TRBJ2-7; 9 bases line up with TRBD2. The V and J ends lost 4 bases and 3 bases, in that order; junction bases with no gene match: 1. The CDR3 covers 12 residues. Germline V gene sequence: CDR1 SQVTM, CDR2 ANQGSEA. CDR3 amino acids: CSVGLADYEQYL. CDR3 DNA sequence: TGCAGCGTTGGACTAGCGGACTACGAGCAGTACCTC.

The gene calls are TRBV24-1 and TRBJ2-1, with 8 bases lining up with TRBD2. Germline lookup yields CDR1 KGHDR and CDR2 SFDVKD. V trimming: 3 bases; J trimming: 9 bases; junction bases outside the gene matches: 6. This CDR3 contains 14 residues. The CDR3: CATSDAGREPEQFF. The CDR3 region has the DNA TGTGCCACCAGTGATGCCGGGAGGGAACCTGAGCAGTTCTTC.

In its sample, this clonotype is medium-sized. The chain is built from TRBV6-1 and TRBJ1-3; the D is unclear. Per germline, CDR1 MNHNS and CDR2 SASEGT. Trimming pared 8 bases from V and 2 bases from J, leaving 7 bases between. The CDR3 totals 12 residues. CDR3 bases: TGTGCCAGCGGACGTGCTGGAAACACCATATATTTT. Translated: CASGRAGNTIYF.

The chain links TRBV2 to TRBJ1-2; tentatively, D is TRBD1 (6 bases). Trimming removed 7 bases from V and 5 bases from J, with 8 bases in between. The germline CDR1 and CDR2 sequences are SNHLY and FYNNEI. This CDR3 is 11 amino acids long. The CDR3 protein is CASNGQYGYTF. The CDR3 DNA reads TGTGCCAGCAACGGACAGTATGGCTACACCTTC.

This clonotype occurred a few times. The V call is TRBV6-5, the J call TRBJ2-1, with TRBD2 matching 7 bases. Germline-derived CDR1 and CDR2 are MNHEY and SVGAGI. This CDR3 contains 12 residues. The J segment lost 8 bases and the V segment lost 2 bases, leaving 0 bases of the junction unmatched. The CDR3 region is CASSYRGDEQFF. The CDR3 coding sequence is TGTGCCAGCAGTTACCGGGGGGATGAGCAGTTCTTC.

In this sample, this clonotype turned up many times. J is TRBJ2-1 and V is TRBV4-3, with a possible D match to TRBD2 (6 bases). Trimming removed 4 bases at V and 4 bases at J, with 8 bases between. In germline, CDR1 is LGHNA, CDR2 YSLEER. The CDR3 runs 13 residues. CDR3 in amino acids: CASSPGTYNEQFF. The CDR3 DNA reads TGCGCCAGCAGCCCCGGGACTTACAATGAGCAGTTCTTC.

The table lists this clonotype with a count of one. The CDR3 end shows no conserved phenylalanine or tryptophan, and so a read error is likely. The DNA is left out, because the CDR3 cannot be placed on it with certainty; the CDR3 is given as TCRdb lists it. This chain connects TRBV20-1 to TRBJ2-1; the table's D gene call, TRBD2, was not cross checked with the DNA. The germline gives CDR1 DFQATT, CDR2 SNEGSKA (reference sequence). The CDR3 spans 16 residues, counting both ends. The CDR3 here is CSARDTAGPINSERFL.

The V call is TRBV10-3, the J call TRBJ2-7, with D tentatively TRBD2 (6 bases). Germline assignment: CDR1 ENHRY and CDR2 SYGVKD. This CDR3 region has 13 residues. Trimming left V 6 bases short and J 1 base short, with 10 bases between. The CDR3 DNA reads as TGTGCCATCAGGGAGGGGCGGTCCTACGAGCAGTACGTC. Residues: CAIREGRSYEQYV.

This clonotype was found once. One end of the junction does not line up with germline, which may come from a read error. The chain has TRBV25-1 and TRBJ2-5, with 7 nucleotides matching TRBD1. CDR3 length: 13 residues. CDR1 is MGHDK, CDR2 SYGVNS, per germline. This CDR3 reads CASSGRTGETQHF. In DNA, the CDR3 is TGTGCCAGCAGTGGAAGGACAGGAGAGACCCAGCACTTC.

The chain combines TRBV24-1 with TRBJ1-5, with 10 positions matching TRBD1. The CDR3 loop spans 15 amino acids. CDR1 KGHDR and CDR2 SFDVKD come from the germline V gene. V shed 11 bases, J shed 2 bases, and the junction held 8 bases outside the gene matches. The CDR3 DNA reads TGTGCCAGCAGAACCGGGACAGGGGGCAATCAGCCCCAGCATTTT. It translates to CASRTGTGGNQPQHF.

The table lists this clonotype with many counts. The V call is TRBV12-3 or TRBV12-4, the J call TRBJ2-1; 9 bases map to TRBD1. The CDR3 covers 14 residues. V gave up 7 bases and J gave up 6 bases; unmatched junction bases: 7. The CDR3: CASIIGTGPNEQFF. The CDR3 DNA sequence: TGTGCCAGCATAATCGGGACAGGGCCCAATGAGCAGTTCTTC.

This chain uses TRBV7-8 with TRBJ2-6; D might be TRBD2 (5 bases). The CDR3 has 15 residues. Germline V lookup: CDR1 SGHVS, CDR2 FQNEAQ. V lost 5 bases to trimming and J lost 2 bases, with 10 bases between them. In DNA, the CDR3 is TGTGCCAGCAGCACCCGAGGGCCTGGGGCCAACGTCCTGACTTTC. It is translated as CASSTRGPGANVLTF.

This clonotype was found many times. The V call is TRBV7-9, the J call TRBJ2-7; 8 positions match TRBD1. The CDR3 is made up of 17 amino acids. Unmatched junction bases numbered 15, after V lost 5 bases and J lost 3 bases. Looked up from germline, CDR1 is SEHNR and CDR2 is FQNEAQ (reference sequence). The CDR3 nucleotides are TGTGCCAGCAGCGCCTTAGACGGACAGGGTAACGACTACGAGCAGTACTTC. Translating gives CASSALDGQGNDYEQYF.

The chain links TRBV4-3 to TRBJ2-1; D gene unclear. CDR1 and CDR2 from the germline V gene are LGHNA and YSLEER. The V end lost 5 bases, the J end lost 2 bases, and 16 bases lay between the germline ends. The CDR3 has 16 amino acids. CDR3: CASSEASRTTYNEQFF. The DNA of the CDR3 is TGCGCCAGCAGCGAAGCAAGCAGAACCACCTACAATGAGCAGTTCTTC.

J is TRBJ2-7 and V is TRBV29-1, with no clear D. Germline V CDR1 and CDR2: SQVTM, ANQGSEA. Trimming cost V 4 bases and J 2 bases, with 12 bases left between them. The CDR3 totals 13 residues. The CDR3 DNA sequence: TGCAGCGTTGTATCTGGGGTAGCCTACGAGCAGTACTTC. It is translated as CSVVSGVAYEQYF.

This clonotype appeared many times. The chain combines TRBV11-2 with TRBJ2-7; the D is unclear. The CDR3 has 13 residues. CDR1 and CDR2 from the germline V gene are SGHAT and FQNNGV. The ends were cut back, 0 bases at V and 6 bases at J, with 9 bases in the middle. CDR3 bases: TGTGCCAGCAGCTTAGACAGGTCGAGCGAGCAGTACTTC. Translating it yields CASSLDRSSEQYF.

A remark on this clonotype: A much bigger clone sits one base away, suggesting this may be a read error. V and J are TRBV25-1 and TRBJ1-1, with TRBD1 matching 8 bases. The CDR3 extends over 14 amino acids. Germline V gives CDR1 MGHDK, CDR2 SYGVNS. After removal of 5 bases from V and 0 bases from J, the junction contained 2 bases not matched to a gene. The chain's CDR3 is CASSRTGMNTEAFF. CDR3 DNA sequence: TGTGCCAGCAGTAGGACAGGGATGAACACTGAAGCTTTCTTT.

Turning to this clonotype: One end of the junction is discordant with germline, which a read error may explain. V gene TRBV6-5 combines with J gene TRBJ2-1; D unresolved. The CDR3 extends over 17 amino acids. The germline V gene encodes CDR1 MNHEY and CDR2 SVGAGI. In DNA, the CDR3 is TGTGCCAGCAGCTCTTTCTCGACTGGTGGGTCCTACAATGAGCAGCTCTTC. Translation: CASSSFSTGGSYNEQLF.

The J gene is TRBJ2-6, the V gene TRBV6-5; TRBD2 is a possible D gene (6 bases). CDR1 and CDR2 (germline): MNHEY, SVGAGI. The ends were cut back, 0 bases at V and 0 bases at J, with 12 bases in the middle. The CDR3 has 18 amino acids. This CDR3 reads CASSYSDGGSSGANVLTF. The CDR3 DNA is TGTGCCAGCAGTTACTCGGACGGGGGAAGCTCTGGGGCCAACGTCCTGACTTTC.

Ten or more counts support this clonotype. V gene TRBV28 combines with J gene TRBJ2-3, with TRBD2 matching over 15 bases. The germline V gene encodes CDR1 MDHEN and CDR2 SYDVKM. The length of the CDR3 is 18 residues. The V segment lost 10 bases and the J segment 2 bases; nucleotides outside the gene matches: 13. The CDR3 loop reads CAIHGTSGRPDSTDTQYF. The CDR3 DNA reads TGTGCCATTCACGGGACTAGCGGGAGGCCGGATTCCACAGATACGCAGTATTTT. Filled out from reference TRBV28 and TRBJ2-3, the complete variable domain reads DVKVTQSSRYLVKRTGEKVFLECVQDMDHENMFWYRQDPGLGLRLIYFSYDVKMKEKGDIPEGYSVSREKKERFSLILESASTNQTSMYLCAIHGTSGRPDSTDTQYFGPGTRLTVL.

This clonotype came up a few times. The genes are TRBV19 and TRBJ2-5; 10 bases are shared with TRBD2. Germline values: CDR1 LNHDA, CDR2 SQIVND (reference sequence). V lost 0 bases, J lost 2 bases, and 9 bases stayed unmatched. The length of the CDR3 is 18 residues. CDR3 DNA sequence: TGTGCCAGTAGTATAGATTTGCTAGCGGGAGTGAGACAAGAGACCCAGTACTTC. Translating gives CASSIDLLAGVRQETQYF.

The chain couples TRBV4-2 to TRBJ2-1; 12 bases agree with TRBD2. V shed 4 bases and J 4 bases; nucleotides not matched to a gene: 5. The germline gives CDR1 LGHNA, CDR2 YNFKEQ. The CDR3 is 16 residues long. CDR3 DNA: TGTGCCAGCAGCCCCCCGACTAGCGGGAGATACAATGAGCAGTTCTTC. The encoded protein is CASSPPTSGRYNEQFF.

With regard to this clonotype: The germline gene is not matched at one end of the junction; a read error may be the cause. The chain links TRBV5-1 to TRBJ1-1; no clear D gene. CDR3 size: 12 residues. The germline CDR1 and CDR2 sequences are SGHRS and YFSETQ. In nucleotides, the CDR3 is TGTGCCGGGCGGAGAACTAACACTGAAGCTTTCTTT. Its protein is CAGRRTNTEAFF.

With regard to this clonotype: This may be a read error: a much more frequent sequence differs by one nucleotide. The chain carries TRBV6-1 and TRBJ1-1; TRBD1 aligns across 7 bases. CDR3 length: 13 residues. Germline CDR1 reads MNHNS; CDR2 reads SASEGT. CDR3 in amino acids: CASKGTENAEAFF. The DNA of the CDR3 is TGTGCCAGCAAAGGGACAGAGAACGCTGAAGCTTTCTTT.